This record covers a single T cell receptor (beta chain). Using immunoSEQ multiplex PCR, the repertoire was profiled, and TCRdb retains in-frame clones only, with some absent. The sample includes approximately 500,000 clones, about 88% seen only once; the top ten take around 7.8%. This entry is derived from a study of blood T cell repertoires in COVID-19. The overall study: The United States, Italy and Spain were the sources of the acute and convalescent COVID-19 samples. The cDNA or gDNA used as material had been derived from T cells, B-cell-depleted T cells, or PBMCs.

The CDR3 is 11 amino acids. V lost 8 bases, J lost 5 bases, and 9 bases lay in between. Germline V CDR1 and CDR2: MDHEN, SYDVKM. The source material was peripheral blood. The receptor was isolated from a woman aged 45-65 years with COVID-19, enrolled during active disease. V gene TRBV28 combines with J gene TRBJ1-2; possible D gene TRBD1, 6 bases. The CDR3 loop reads CASRDIYGYTF. In nucleotides, the CDR3 is TGTGCCAGCCGGGACATTTATGGCTACACCTTC.